Reported below is one T cell receptor beta chain. Its specificity is not known. The data were taken from a study of T cell responses to AZD1222 COVID-19 vaccine. Background on the study: Pooling was applied to second doses at about 4 or about 12 weeks. General study results and limits: All repertoire sampling was performed exclusively after the peak T cell response.

Sequencing used immunoSEQ multiplex PCR; TCRdb keeps in-frame clones, though not all of them. The table shows about 170,000 clones, with 75% to 90% occurring only once. In germline, CDR1 is MNHNS, CDR2 SASEGT. Between the trimmed V and J ends, which lost 3 bases and 3 bases, there was a span of 12 bases. CDR3 size: 14 residues. The rearrangement links TRBV6-1 to TRBJ2-7; the D is unclear. Sequencing was performed on peripheral blood, taken on day 0 of AZD1222 vaccination. The receptor was derived from an adult in good health. The CDR3 reads CASSDGPLGYEQYV. The CDR3 bases are TGTGCCAGCAGTGACGGACCCCTAGGCTACGAGCAGTACGTC.